These 27 T cell receptor beta chains came from one sample sequenced in a study of cytomegalovirus exposure and HLA in healthy donors. The PCR used 60 Vbeta and 13 Jbeta primers. The method was immunoSEQ multiplex PCR; TCRdb's version includes in-frame clones alone and lacks a portion of them. The top ten hold 8.5% to 12% of the sample, which has roughly 100,000 clones, 60% to 75% seen once. The sample consisted of PBMCs. Receptors originate from a man aged 45-65 years in good health and CMV-seronegative.

The chain recombines TRBV5-1 with TRBJ1-1, with TRBD1 matching 8 bases. The CDR3 totals 15 residues. The V gene's germline CDR1 is SGHRS and CDR2 YFSETQ. Trimming took 4 bases from V and 5 from J; bases not matched to a gene: 10. The CDR3 nucleotides read TGCGCCAGCAGCAGGACAGGGATCGAAACGACTGAAGCTTTCTTT. Translating it yields CASSRTGIETTEAFF.

The rearrangement links TRBV10-3 to TRBJ1-5; D is undetermined. Germline values: CDR1 ENHRY, CDR2 SYGVKD. Trimming shortened V by 1 base and J by 8 bases, and 9 bases separated the two germline ends. CDR3 size: 13 residues. CDR3 sequence: CAISEYSREPQHF. CDR3 in DNA: TGTGCCATCAGTGAGTATTCCCGGGAGCCCCAGCATTTT.

V and J are TRBV5-6 and TRBJ2-5; a weak D match, TRBD1 (5 bases). The CDR3 has 15 residues. Looked up from germline, CDR1 is SGHDT and CDR2 is YYEEEE. Trimming shortened V by 1 base and J by 0 bases, and 10 bases separated the two germline ends. The CDR3 loop is CASSLYPGYQETQYF. The DNA for the CDR3 is TGTGCCAGCAGCTTGTACCCAGGGTACCAAGAGACCCAGTACTTC.

The chain is built from TRBV28 and TRBJ2-7; D is perhaps TRBD1 (5 bases). Trimming stripped 1 base from V and 4 bases from J, with 8 bases between. From germline, CDR1 is MDHEN and CDR2 SYDVKM. This CDR3 spans 13 amino acids. For the CDR3, the DNA is TGTGCCAGCAGTTTATATAGGGGATACGAGCAGTACTTC. Translation: CASSLYRGYEQYF.

Only a few counts were recorded for this clone. The chain employs TRBV27 and TRBJ1-6; D may be TRBD1 (5 bases). V was pared by 6 bases and J by 5 bases, with 8 bases between. The V gene's germline CDR1 is MNHEY and CDR2 SMNVEV (reference sequence). This CDR3 is 13 amino acids long. The CDR3 sequence: CASRTDHNSPLHF. The CDR3 coding sequence is TGTGCCAGCAGGACAGACCATAATTCACCCCTCCACTTT.

The chain employs TRBV5-5 and TRBJ1-4, with 8 bases fitting TRBD1. V gave up 4 bases and J gave up 8 bases; unmatched junction bases: 13. The CDR3 has 16 amino acids. Germline CDR1 is SGHKS and CDR2 is YYEKEE (reference sequence). The CDR3 bases are TGTGCCAGCAGCGCGCAGGGGGCGCAGGGATGGGAAAAACTGTTTTTT. This encodes CASSAQGAQGWEKLFF.

The V call is TRBV9, the J call TRBJ2-1; TRBD2 aligns across 11 bases. CDR3 length: 16 residues. V trimming: 2 bases; J trimming: 2 bases; junction bases outside the gene matches: 3. Germline V CDR1 and CDR2: SGDLS, YYNGEE. The CDR3 region has the DNA TGTGCCAGCAGCGTGGTAGCGGGGGGGACCTACAATGAGCAGTTCTTC. Translating it yields CASSVVAGGTYNEQFF. Filled out from reference TRBV9 and TRBJ2-1, the complete variable domain reads DSGVTQTPKHLITATGQRVTLRCSPRSGDLSVYWYQQSLDQGLQFLIQYYNGEERAKGNILERFSAQQFPDLHSELNLSSLELGDSALYFCASSVVAGGTYNEQFFGPGTRLTVL.

The chain combines TRBV5-8 with TRBJ1-2, with D maybe TRBD1 (5 bases). The CDR3 consists of 11 residues. Germline-derived CDR1 and CDR2 are SGHTS and YDEGEE. Trimming pared 7 bases from V and 8 bases from J, leaving 12 bases between. The CDR3 DNA reads as TGTGCCAGCCCCAGGGCGGAAGGCTACACCTTC. This translates into CASPRAEGYTF.

In its sample, this clone was seen a few times. Additional DNA sequences in this sample encode the identical CDR3. V is TRBV18 and J is TRBJ1-1; D is unclear. The CDR3 is 14 amino acids. Looked up from germline, CDR1 is KGHSH and CDR2 is LQKENI. Trimming took 3 bases from V and 1 from J, leaving 9 bases between them. The CDR3 is CASSPITRNTEAFF. The DNA for the CDR3 is TGTGCCAGCTCACCTATAACGAGGAACACTGAAGCTTTCTTT.

The genes are TRBV9 and TRBJ1-6, with D perhaps TRBD1 (6 bases). The CDR3 contains 15 residues. Trimming removed 4 bases at V and 7 bases at J, with 15 bases between. Germline V CDR1 and CDR2: SGDLS, YYNGEE. The CDR3 bases are TGTGCCAGCAGCTCATCCTTGGGGGCGAATTCACCCCTCCACTTT. Amino acid sequence: CASSSSLGANSPLHF.

The V and J genes are TRBV29-1 and TRBJ2-2, with 9 bases lining up with TRBD1. V shed 7 bases and J 4 bases; nucleotides not matched to a gene: 4. The CDR3 sequence is 13 residues long. From germline, CDR1 is SQVTM and CDR2 ANQGSEA. The CDR3 protein is CSAGQGITGELFF. CDR3 DNA sequence: TGCAGCGCGGGACAGGGAATCACCGGGGAGCTGTTTTTT.

The chain has TRBV2 and TRBJ2-1, with D maybe TRBD2 (6 bases). Germline V gene data show CDR1 as SNHLY and CDR2 as FYNNEI. This CDR3 region has 14 residues. V was shortened by 5 bases and J by 9 bases, with 17 bases between the two germline ends. The CDR3 nucleotides are TGTGCCAGCAGTCCCCGCGGGGAGAACAGTGAGCAGTTCTTC. Translation: CASSPRGENSEQFF.

The gene calls are TRBV5-6 and TRBJ1-2; 9 positions agree with TRBD1. This CDR3 comprises 16 residues. V was pared by 0 bases and J by 7 bases, with 10 bases of the junction left unmatched. Germline CDR1 reads SGHDT; CDR2 reads YYEEEE. The DNA of the CDR3 is TGTGCCAGCAGCTTGGGAACACAGGGGGCTCTCTCTGGCTACACCTTC. The encoded protein is CASSLGTQGALSGYTF.

This chain links TRBV7-9 with TRBJ1-5; maybe TRBD1 (5 bases). Germline V gene lookup returns CDR1 SEHNR and CDR2 FQNEAQ (reference sequence). The CDR3 totals 14 residues. Between the trimmed V and J ends, which lost 3 bases and 4 bases, there was a span of 10 bases. This CDR3 reads CASSFGRGNQPQHF. In nucleotides, the CDR3 is TGTGCCAGCAGCTTTGGGCGGGGGAATCAGCCCCAGCATTTT.

Only a few counts were recorded for this clone. The chain employs TRBV30 and TRBJ2-2, with D possibly matching TRBD2 (6 bases). Germline CDR1 and CDR2: GTSNPN and SVGIG (reference sequence). The V and J ends lost 4 bases and 1 base respectively, with 10 bases between them. The CDR3 sequence is 14 residues long. In nucleotides, the CDR3 is TGTGCCTGGACCCGTAGCGGGAACACCGGGGAGCTGTTTTTT. Protein product: CAWTRSGNTGELFF.

The chain recombines TRBV7-7 with TRBJ2-5; 7 bases match TRBD2. Germline V gene lookup returns CDR1 SSHAT and CDR2 FNYEAQ (reference sequence). The CDR3 runs to 15 residues. The ends lost 1 base at V and 5 bases at J; junction bases unmatched: 7. The CDR3 DNA reads as TGTGCCAGCAGCTTAGAGGGCGGGAGAGGGGAGACCCAGTACTTC. This encodes CASSLEGGRGETQYF.

This clone appeared a single time. The chain has TRBV28 and TRBJ1-2; TRBD1 matches at 8 bases. This CDR3 spans 14 amino acids. V lost 6 bases, J lost 4 bases, and 7 bases stayed unmatched. Germline-derived CDR1 and CDR2 are MDHEN and SYDVKM. The CDR3 protein is CASSLDRALYGYTF. The CDR3 nucleotides are TGTGCCAGCAGCCTGGACAGGGCACTCTATGGCTACACCTTC.

The V and J genes are TRBV28 and TRBJ2-7; TRBD1 aligns across 11 bases. V was clipped by 3 bases and J by 5 bases; unmatched bases: 6. CDR3 length equals 15 residues. Germline CDR1 is MDHEN and CDR2 is SYDVKM. The CDR3 sequence is CASSFGTGGIDEQYF. The DNA of the CDR3 is TGTGCCAGCAGTTTTGGGACAGGGGGAATCGACGAGCAGTACTTC.

The sample holds one count of this clone. The J gene is TRBJ2-7, the V gene TRBV4-3, with D uncertain. Germline V lookup: CDR1 LGHNA, CDR2 YSLEER. The CDR3 length is 15 residues. V was trimmed by 0 bases and J by 3 bases, leaving 12 bases between them. CDR3 region: CASSQERETDYEQYF. In DNA, the CDR3 is TGCGCCAGCAGCCAAGAACGAGAGACTGACTACGAGCAGTACTTC.

The chain uses TRBV7-9 and TRBJ2-7, with TRBD1 as a possible D gene (6 bases). CDR1 and CDR2 from the germline V gene are SEHNR and FQNEAQ (reference sequence). V was clipped by 4 bases and J by 5 bases, with 15 bases between them. The CDR3 contains 14 residues. The CDR3 DNA follows: TGTGCCAGCAGCTCACCAGGGGACCCCGACGAGCAGTACTTC. It encodes CASSSPGDPDEQYF.

V usage is TRBV7-9 and J usage is TRBJ1-3, with D tentatively TRBD1 (5 bases). With 2 bases removed from V and 4 bases from J, the gap between germline ends came to 15 bases. The CDR3 has 16 residues. Germline loops: CDR1 SEHNR, CDR2 FQNEAQ (reference sequence). CDR3 DNA: TGTGCCAGCAGCTTATCGTACCAGGGTAGCGGAAACACCATATATTTT. Residues: CASSLSYQGSGNTIYF.

The V call is TRBV6-1, the J call TRBJ1-2; 11 bases map to TRBD1. CDR1 and CDR2 from the germline V gene are MNHNS and SASEGT. With 5 bases clipped from V and 4 bases from J, the junction kept 3 bases outside the gene matches. This CDR3 is built from 14 residues. The CDR3 region has the DNA TGTGCCAGCAGTTCGGACAGGGGGCTCTATGGCTACACCTTC. Amino acids: CASSSDRGLYGYTF.

The CDR3 protein is CSAPIYYEQYF. The CDR3, as DNA: TGCAGTGCCCCAATTTACTACGAGCAGTACTTC. This chain links TRBV20-1 with TRBJ2-5; D is unclear. The DNA end is more similar to TRBJ2-7, so the J call may be wrong. The V gene's germline CDR1 is DFQATT and CDR2 SNEGSKA (reference sequence). CDR3 length: 11 amino acids.

This clone was observed a single time. This specimen includes other DNA sequences encoding the same CDR3. The chain carries TRBV28 and TRBJ2-7; TRBD1 aligns across 11 bases. The length of the CDR3 is 15 residues. CDR1 is MDHEN and CDR2 is SYDVKM in the germline V gene. Trimming at V came to 5 bases and at J to 3 bases, leaving 6 bases not matched to a gene. The CDR3 region has the DNA TGTGCCAGCAGTCCATCCGGGACAGGGGGCTACGAGCAGTACTTC. This gives the protein CASSPSGTGGYEQYF.

The J gene is TRBJ2-3, the V gene TRBV11-1; 9 bases map to TRBD2. Germline CDR1 and CDR2: SGHAT and FQDESV (reference sequence). CDR3 size: 17 residues. Trimming at V came to 5 bases and at J to 5 bases, leaving 14 bases not matched to a gene. The CDR3 nucleotides are TGTGCCAGCAGCGGCTGGCTAGCGGGGCCGGAGGGAGATACGCAGTATTTT. Translating it yields CASSGWLAGPEGDTQYF.

J is TRBJ2-1 and V is TRBV4-1; D may be TRBD2 (5 bases). Trimming shortened V by 1 base and J by 5 bases, and 6 bases separated the two germline ends. The CDR3 spans 13 residues. CDR1 and CDR2 from the germline V gene are MGHRA and YSYEKL. The CDR3 DNA reads as TGCGCCAGCAGCCAAGGGGAGAACAATGAGCAGTTCTTC. Encoded protein: CASSQGENNEQFF.

The chain is built from TRBV7-9 and TRBJ1-5; D unresolved. Trimming took 6 bases from V and 6 from J, leaving 15 bases between them. The length of the CDR3 is 14 residues. From germline, CDR1 is SEHNR and CDR2 FQNEAQ (reference sequence). CDR3 DNA: TGTGCCAGCAGTTTCGCAGGAAGCGGTCAGCCCCAGCATTTT. Encoded protein: CASSFAGSGQPQHF.